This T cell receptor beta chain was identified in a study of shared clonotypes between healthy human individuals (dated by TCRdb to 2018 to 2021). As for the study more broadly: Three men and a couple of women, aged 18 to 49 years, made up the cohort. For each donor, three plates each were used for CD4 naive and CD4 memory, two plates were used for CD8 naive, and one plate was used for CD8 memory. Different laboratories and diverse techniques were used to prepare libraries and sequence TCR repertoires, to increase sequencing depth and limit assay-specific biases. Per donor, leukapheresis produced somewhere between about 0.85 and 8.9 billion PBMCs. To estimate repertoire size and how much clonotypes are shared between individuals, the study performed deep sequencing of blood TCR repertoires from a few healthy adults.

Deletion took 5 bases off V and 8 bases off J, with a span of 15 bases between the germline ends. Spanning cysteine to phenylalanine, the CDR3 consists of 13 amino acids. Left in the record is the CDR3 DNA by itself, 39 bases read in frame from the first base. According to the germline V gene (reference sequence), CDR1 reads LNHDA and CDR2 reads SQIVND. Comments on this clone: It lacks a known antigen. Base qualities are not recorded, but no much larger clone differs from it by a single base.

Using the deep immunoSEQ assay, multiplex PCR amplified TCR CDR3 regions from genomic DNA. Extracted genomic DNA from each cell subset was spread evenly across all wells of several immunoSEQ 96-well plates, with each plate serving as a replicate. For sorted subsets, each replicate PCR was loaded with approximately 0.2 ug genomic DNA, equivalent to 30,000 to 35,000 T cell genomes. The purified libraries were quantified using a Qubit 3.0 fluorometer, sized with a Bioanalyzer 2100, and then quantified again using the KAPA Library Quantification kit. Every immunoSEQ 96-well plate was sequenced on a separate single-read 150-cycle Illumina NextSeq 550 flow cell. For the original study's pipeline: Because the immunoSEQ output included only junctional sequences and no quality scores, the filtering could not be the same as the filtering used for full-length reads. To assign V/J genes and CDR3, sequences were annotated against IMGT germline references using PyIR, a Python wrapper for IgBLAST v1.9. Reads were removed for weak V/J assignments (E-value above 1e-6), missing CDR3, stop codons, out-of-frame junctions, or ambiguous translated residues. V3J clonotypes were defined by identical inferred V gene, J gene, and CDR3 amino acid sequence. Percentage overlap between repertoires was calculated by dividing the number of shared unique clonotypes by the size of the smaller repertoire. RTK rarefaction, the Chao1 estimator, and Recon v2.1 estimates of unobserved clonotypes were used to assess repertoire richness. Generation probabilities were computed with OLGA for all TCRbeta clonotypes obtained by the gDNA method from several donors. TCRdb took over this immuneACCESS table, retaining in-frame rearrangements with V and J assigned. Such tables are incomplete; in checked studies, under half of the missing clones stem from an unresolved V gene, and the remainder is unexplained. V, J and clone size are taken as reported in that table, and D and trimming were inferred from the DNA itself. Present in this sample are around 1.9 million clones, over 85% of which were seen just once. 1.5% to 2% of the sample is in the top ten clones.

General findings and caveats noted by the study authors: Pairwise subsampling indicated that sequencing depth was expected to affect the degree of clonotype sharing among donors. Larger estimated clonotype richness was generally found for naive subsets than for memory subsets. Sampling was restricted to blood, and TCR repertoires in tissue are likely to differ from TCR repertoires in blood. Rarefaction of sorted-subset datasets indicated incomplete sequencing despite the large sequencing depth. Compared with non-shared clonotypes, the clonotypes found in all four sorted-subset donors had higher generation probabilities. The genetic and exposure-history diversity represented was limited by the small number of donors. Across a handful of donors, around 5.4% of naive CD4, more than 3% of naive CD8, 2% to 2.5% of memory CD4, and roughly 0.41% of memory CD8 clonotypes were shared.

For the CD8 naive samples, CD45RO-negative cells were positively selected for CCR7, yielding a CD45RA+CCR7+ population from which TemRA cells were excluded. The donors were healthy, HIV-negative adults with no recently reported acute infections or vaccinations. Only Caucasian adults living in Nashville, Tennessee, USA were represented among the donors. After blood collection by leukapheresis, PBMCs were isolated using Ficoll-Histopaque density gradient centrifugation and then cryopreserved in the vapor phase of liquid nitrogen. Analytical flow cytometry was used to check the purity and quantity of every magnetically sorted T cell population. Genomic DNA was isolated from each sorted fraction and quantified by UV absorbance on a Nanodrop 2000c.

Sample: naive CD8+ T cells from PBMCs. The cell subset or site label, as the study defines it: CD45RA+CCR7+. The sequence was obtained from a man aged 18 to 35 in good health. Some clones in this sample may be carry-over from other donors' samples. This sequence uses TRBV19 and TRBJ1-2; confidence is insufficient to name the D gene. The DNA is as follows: TGTGCCAGTAGTCCAGGCTCCCCAAAAGGCTACACCTTC. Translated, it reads CASSPGSPKGYTF.